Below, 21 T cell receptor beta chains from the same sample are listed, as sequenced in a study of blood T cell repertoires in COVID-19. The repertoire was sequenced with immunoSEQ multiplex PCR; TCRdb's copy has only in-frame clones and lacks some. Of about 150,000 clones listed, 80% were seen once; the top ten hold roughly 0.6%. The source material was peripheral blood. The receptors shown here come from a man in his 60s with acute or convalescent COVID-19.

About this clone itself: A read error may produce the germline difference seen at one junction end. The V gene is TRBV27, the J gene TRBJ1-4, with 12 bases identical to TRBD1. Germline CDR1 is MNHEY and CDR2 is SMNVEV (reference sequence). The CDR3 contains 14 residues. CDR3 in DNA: TGTACCAGCAGTTTAGGGACAGGGGGCGGAAAACTGTTTTTT. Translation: CTSSLGTGGGKLFF. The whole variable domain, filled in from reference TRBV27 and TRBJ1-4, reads EAQVTQNPRYLITVTGKKLTVTCSQNMNHEYMSWYRQDPGLGLRQIYYSMNVEVTDKGDVPEGYKVSRKEKRNFPLILESPSPNQTSLYFCTSSLGTGGGKLFFGSGTQLSVL.

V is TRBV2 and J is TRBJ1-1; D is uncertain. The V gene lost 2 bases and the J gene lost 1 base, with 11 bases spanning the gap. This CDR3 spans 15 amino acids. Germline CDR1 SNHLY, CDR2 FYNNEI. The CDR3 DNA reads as TGTGCCAGCAGTGAATTGTATCTAGGGAACACTGAAGCTTTCTTT. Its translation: CASSELYLGNTEAFF.

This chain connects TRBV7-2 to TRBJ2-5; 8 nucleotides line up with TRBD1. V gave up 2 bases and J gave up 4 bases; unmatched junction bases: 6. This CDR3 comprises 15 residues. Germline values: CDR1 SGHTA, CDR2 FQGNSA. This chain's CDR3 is CASSLSGQGRETQYF. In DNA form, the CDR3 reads TGTGCCAGCAGCTTAAGTGGACAGGGTCGAGAGACCCAGTACTTC.

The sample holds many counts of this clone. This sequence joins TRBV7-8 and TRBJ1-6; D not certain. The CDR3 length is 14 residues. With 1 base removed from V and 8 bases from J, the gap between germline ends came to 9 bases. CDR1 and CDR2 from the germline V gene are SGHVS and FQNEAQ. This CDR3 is CASSLGGIDSPLHF. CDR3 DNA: TGTGCCAGCAGCTTAGGAGGTATCGATTCACCCCTCCACTTT.

The CDR3 loop is CASTPLWTGSNEQFF. In DNA, the CDR3 is TGTGCCAGTACCCCGCTTTGGACAGGGTCCAATGAGCAGTTCTTC. The rearrangement links TRBV19 to TRBJ2-1; 8 bases map to TRBD1. This CDR3 comprises 15 residues. The V gene's germline CDR1 is LNHDA and CDR2 SQIVND (reference sequence). Trimming at V came to 7 bases and at J to 6 bases, leaving 11 bases not matched to a gene.

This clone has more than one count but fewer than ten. The CDR3: CASSPRTGEAFF. CDR3 nucleotides: TGTGCCAGTAGTCCCAGGACAGGCGAAGCTTTCTTT. V gene TRBV19 combines with J gene TRBJ1-1, with 7 bases that match TRBD1. CDR1 is LNHDA and CDR2 is SQIVND in the germline V gene (reference sequence). The CDR3 totals 12 residues. J gave up 8 bases and V 5 bases, and 5 bases lay outside the gene matches.

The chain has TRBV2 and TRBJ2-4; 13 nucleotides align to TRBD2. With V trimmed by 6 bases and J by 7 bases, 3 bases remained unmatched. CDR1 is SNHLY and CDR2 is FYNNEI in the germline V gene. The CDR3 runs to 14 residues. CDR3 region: CASSGTSGTNIQYF. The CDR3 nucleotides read TGTGCCAGCAGCGGGACTAGCGGGACCAACATTCAGTACTTC.

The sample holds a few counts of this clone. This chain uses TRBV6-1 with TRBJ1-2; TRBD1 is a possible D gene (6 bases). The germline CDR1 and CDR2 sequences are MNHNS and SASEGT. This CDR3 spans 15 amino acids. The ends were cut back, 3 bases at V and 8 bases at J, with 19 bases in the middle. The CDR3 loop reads CASSEGYRAIRGYTF. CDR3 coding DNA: TGTGCCAGCAGTGAGGGCTACAGGGCGATTCGGGGCTACACCTTC.

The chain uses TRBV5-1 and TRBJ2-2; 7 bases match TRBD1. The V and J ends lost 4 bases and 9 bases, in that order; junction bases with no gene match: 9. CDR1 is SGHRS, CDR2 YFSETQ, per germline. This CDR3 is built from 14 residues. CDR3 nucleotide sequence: TGCGCCAGCAGCGTTGGGACAGTTAACCGGGAGCTGTTTTTT. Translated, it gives CASSVGTVNRELFF.

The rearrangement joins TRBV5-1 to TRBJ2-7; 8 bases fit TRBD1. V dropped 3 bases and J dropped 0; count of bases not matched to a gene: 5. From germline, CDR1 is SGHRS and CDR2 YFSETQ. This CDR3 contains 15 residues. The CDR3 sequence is CASSWGDRSSYEQYF. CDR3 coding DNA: TGCGCCAGCAGCTGGGGGGACAGGAGCTCCTACGAGCAGTACTTC.

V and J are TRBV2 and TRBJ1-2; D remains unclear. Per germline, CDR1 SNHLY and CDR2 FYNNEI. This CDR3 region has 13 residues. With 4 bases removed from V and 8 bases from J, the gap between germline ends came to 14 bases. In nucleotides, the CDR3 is TGTGCCAGCAGTGGGGTAGGGCGAGGGGGCTACACCTTC. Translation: CASSGVGRGGYTF.

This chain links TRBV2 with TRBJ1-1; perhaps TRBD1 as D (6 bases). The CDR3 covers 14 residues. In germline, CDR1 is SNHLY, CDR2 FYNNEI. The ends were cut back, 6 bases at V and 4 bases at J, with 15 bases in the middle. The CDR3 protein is CASRGERGGTEAFF. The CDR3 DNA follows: TGTGCCAGCAGAGGGGAAAGGGGGGGCACTGAAGCTTTCTTT.

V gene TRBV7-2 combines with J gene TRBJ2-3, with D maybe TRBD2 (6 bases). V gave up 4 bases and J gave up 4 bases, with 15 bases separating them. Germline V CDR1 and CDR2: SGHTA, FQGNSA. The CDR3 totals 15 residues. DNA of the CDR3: TGTGCCAGCAGCTCCGGAGGGGTGAGGGCAGATACGCAGTATTTT. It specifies CASSSGGVRADTQYF.

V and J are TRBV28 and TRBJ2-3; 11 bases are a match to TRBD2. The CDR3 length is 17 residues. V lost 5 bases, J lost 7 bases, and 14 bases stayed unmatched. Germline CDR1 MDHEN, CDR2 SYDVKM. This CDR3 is CASSALQTSGTRNTQYF. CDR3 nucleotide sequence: TGTGCCAGCAGTGCCCTCCAGACTAGCGGGACTAGGAATACGCAGTATTTT.

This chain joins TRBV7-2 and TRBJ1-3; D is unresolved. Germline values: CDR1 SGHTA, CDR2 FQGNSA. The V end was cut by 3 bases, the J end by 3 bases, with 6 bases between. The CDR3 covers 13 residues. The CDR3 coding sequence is TGTGCCAGCAGCTTTGGAGGTGGAAACACCATATATTTT. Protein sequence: CASSFGGGNTIYF.

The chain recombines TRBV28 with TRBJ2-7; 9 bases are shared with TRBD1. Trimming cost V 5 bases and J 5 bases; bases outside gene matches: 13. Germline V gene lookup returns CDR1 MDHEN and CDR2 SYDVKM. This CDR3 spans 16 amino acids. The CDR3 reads CASSPYRDRAGDEQYF. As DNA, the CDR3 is TGTGCCAGCAGTCCTTACCGGGACAGGGCAGGGGACGAGCAGTACTTC.

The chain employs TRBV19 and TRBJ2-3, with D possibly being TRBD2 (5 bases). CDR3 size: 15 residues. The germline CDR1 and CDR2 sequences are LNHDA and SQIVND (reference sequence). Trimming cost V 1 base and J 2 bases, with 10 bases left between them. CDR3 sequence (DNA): TGTGCCAGTAGTATAGGGTCGGGAACCACAGATACGCAGTATTTT. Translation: CASSIGSGTTDTQYF.

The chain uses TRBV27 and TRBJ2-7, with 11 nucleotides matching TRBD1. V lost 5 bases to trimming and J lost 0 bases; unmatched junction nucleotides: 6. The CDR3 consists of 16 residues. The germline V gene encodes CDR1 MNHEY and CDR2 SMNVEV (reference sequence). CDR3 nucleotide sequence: TGTGCCAGCAGTCCCCCCGGACAGGGGGCCTCCTACGAGCAGTACTTC. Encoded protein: CASSPPGQGASYEQYF.

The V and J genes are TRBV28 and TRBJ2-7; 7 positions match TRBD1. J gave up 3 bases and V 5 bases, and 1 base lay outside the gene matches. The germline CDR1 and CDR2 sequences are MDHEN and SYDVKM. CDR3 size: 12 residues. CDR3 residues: CASSTGDYEQYF. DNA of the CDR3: TGTGCCAGCAGTACAGGGGACTACGAGCAGTACTTC.

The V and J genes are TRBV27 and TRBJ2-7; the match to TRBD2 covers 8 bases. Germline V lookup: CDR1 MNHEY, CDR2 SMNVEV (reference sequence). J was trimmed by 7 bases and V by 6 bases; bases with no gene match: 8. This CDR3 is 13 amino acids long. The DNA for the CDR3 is TGTGCCAGCAGAGCCGGGGGGGGAGGTGAGCAGTACTTC. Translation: CASRAGGGGEQYF.

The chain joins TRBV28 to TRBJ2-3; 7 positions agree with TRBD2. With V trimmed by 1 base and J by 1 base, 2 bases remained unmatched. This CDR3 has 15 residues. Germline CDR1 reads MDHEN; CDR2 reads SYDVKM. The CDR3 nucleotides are TGTGCCAGCAGTTTATTGGGGGGGGGCACAGATACGCAGTATTTT. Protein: CASSLLGGGTDTQYF.